The 19 T cell receptor beta chains below come from one sample, sequenced in a study of cytomegalovirus exposure and HLA in healthy donors. Vbeta (60) and Jbeta (13) primers were used in the PCR. TCRdb's table, derived via immunoSEQ multiplex PCR, lists solely in-frame clones and lacks some. The profile shows fewer than 350,000 clones, 85% to 90% of them singletons. Sequenced material: PBMCs. These receptors were obtained from a woman between 18 and 30 years old in good health and CMV-seronegative.

The chain carries TRBV7-2 and TRBJ2-2, with 7 bases lining up with TRBD2. Trimming removed 5 bases from V and 2 bases from J; junction bases left unmatched: 5. Germline V gene sequence: CDR1 SGHTA, CDR2 FQGNSA. The CDR3 totals 15 residues. CDR3 residues: CASSRETSNTGELFF. The DNA of the CDR3 is TGTGCCAGCAGCCGTGAGACTAGCAACACCGGGGAGCTGTTTTTT.

The CDR3: CASSPADSTYNEQFF. CDR3 coding DNA: TGTGCCAGCAGCCCGGCGGACAGTACCTACAATGAGCAGTTCTTC. V and J are TRBV5-6 and TRBJ2-1; a weak D match, TRBD1 (6 bases). Trimming removed 4 bases from V and 2 bases from J, with 13 bases in between. Germline CDR1 is SGHDT and CDR2 is YYEEEE. The CDR3 is made up of 15 amino acids. Based on the CDR3 plus reference TRBV5-6 and TRBJ2-1, the full variable domain is DAGVTQSPTHLIKTRGQQVTLRCSPKSGHDTVSWYQQALGQGPQFIFQYYEEEERQRGNFPDRFSGHQFPNYSSELNVNALLLGDSALYLCASSPADSTYNEQFFGPGTRLTVL.

The chain employs TRBV14 and TRBJ1-3; no reliable D call. Germline lookup yields CDR1 SGHDN and CDR2 FVKESK. The V gene lost 1 base and the J gene lost 0 bases, with 13 bases spanning the gap. The CDR3 is 17 amino acids. The CDR3 nucleotides read TGTGCCAGCAGCCAAGCGTGGAGCCTCTTCTCTGGAAACACCATATATTTT. The encoded protein is CASSQAWSLFSGNTIYF.

The chain joins TRBV29-1 to TRBJ2-7; unclear D gene. Germline CDR1 reads SQVTM; CDR2 reads ANQGSEA. The CDR3 has 12 residues. V shed 7 bases and J shed 2 bases, with 12 bases lying between them. DNA for the CDR3: TGCAGCGGAGCACGAGTTCCCTACGAGCAGTACTTC. Encoded protein: CSGARVPYEQYF.

The chain's CDR3 is CASSQVPGQGMLSEAFF. DNA for the CDR3: TGCGCCAGCAGCCAAGTCCCGGGACAGGGTATGCTCTCTGAAGCTTTCTTT. V usage is TRBV4-1 and J usage is TRBJ1-1; TRBD1 matches 9 bases. Trimming at V came to 1 base and at J to 6 bases, leaving 12 bases not matched to a gene. In germline, CDR1 is MGHRA, CDR2 YSYEKL. The CDR3 length is 17 residues.

Points on this clone: A read error may produce the germline difference seen at one junction end. This sample includes further DNA sequences coding for the same CDR3. CDR3 nucleotides: TGTGCCAGCAGACCCGGGACAGGCTATAATTCCCCCCTCCACTTT. This encodes CASRPGTGYNSPLHF. The chain links TRBV6-5 to TRBJ1-6; 8 bases are a match to TRBD1. Looked up from germline, CDR1 is MNHEY and CDR2 is SVGAGI. The CDR3 has 15 amino acids.

This clone was observed a handful of times. The J gene is TRBJ2-5, the V gene TRBV5-1; 11 nucleotides match TRBD2. CDR1 SGHRS and CDR2 YFSETQ come from the germline V gene. CDR3 length: 15 amino acids. The J segment lost 2 bases and the V segment lost 0 bases, leaving 0 bases of the junction unmatched. CDR3 protein: CASSLGLAGQETQYF. The DNA for the CDR3 is TGCGCCAGCAGCTTGGGACTAGCGGGGCAAGAGACCCAGTACTTC.

This clone was picked up one time. The chain links TRBV11-2 to TRBJ2-1, with TRBD2 identical over 9 bases. This CDR3 is built from 15 residues. The V and J ends lost 3 bases and 9 bases, in that order; junction bases with no gene match: 9. The germline V gene has CDR1 SGHAT and CDR2 FQNNGV. The CDR3 bases are TGTGCCAGCAGCTTGGCGGGGGGGAAGGTCTTTGAGCAGTTCTTC. It is translated as CASSLAGGKVFEQFF.

V and J are TRBV14 and TRBJ2-7, with D possibly TRBD2 on 5 matching bases. CDR1 and CDR2 from the germline V gene are SGHDN and FVKESK. The CDR3 extends over 14 amino acids. V gave up 0 bases and J gave up 5 bases, with 11 bases separating them. The CDR3 region is CASSQDRGFNEQYF. The CDR3, as DNA: TGTGCCAGCAGCCAAGACCGGGGATTCAACGAGCAGTACTTC.

The chain joins TRBV6-5 to TRBJ1-6, with 7 bases fitting TRBD1. V lost 6 bases and J lost 7; bases outside the gene matches: 6. The length of the CDR3 is 14 residues. From germline, CDR1 is MNHEY and CDR2 SVGAGI. CDR3 region: CASRWDRQNSPLHF. The CDR3, as DNA: TGTGCCAGCAGGTGGGACAGACAGAATTCACCCCTCCACTTT.

As for this clone: The junction shows a germline mismatch at one end, possibly a read error. The chain couples TRBV7-7 to TRBJ2-1; 11 bases align to TRBD2. The germline gives CDR1 SSHAT, CDR2 FNYEAQ (reference sequence). The CDR3 loop spans 14 amino acids. CDR3 region: CASSRSGGANEQFF. In DNA form, the CDR3 reads TGTGCTAGCAGCCGTAGCGGGGGGGCTAATGAGCAGTTCTTC. Looking up the rest from reference TRBV7-7 and TRBJ2-1 gives the full variable domain: GAGVSQSPRYKVTKRGQDVTLRCDPISSHATLYWYQQALGQGPEFLTYFNYEAQPDKSGLPSDRFSAERPEGSISTLTIQRTEQRDSAMYRCASSRSGGANEQFFGPGTRLTVL.

This CDR3 is CARRHAGNTNQPQHF. Here the CDR3 DNA reads TGTGCCAGGCGTCACGCGGGGAATACTAATCAGCCCCAGCATTTT. The chain employs TRBV19 and TRBJ1-5; D uncertain. The CDR3 has 15 amino acids. Germline lookup yields CDR1 LNHDA and CDR2 SQIVND (reference sequence). The V end was cut by 9 bases, the J end by 4 bases, with 19 bases between.

This clone was seen a single time. The rearrangement uses TRBV27 and TRBJ2-2, with D hard to call. V was trimmed by 5 bases and J by 6 bases, leaving 10 bases between them. This CDR3 region has 13 residues. Germline loops: CDR1 MNHEY, CDR2 SMNVEV (reference sequence). The CDR3, as DNA: TGTGCCAGCAGTGCTAGTTGGGCCGGGGAGCTGTTTTTT. Its protein product is CASSASWAGELFF.

This chain links TRBV2 with TRBJ1-2, with TRBD1 matching over 9 bases. Germline V CDR1 and CDR2: SNHLY, FYNNEI. This CDR3 comprises 15 residues. Trimming took 4 bases from V and 2 from J; bases not matched to a gene: 5. CDR3: CASSVETGGNYGYTF. For the CDR3, the DNA is TGTGCCAGCAGTGTCGAGACAGGGGGAAACTATGGCTACACCTTC. The entire variable domain, with the rest obtained from reference TRBV2 and TRBJ1-2, is as follows: EPEVTQTPSHQVTQMGQEVILRCVPISNHLYFYWYRQILGQKVEFLVSFYNNEISEKSEIFDDQFSVERPDGSNFTLKIRSTKLEDSAMYFCASSVETGGNYGYTFGSGTRLTVV.

This clone was seen a handful of times. The chain joins TRBV10-3 to TRBJ1-1, with 11 nucleotides matching TRBD1. The CDR3 has 15 amino acids. Trimming removed 3 bases from V and 3 bases from J; junction bases left unmatched: 3. Looked up from germline, CDR1 is ENHRY and CDR2 is SYGVKD. The CDR3 here is CAISDLDRGHTEAFF. CDR3 in DNA: TGTGCCATCAGTGACTTGGACAGGGGGCACACTGAAGCTTTCTTT.

The rearrangement uses TRBV30 and TRBJ2-7; D gene uncertain. Germline V gene data show CDR1 as GTSNPN and CDR2 as SVGIG (reference sequence). The CDR3 extends over 14 amino acids. V was shortened by 1 base and J by 6 bases, with 16 bases between the two germline ends. In nucleotides, the CDR3 is TGTGCCTGGAGTGCCTCACTGAGTCGGTTCGAGCAGTACTTC. Protein: CAWSASLSRFEQYF.

The J gene is TRBJ1-6, the V gene TRBV6-6; D gene unclear. The CDR3 extends over 16 amino acids. V was cut by 5 bases and J by 1 base, with 12 bases left in between. Per the germline V gene, CDR1 is MNHNY and CDR2 is SVGAGI (reference sequence). The CDR3 region has the DNA TGTGCCAGCAGTCGACCACCGGGGTCCTATAATTCACCCCTCCACTTT. It encodes CASSRPPGSYNSPLHF.

The chain joins TRBV10-3 to TRBJ1-4; 9 bases match TRBD1. The CDR3 consists of 16 residues. In germline, CDR1 is ENHRY, CDR2 SYGVKD. Unmatched junction bases numbered 13, after V lost 2 bases and J lost 12 bases. CDR3 sequence: CAISEAGTGNGGELFF. CDR3 in DNA: TGTGCCATCAGTGAGGCCGGGACAGGGAACGGGGGGGAACTGTTTTTT.

This CDR3 is CASSLSSATYEQYF. Here the CDR3 DNA reads TGTGCCAGCAGCTTATCTAGCGCAACCTACGAGCAGTACTTC. V and J are TRBV7-3 and TRBJ2-7, with D possibly matching TRBD2 (6 bases). Germline V gives CDR1 SGHTA, CDR2 FQGTGA. V shed 2 bases and J shed 2 bases, with 10 bases lying between them. CDR3 length: 14 amino acids.